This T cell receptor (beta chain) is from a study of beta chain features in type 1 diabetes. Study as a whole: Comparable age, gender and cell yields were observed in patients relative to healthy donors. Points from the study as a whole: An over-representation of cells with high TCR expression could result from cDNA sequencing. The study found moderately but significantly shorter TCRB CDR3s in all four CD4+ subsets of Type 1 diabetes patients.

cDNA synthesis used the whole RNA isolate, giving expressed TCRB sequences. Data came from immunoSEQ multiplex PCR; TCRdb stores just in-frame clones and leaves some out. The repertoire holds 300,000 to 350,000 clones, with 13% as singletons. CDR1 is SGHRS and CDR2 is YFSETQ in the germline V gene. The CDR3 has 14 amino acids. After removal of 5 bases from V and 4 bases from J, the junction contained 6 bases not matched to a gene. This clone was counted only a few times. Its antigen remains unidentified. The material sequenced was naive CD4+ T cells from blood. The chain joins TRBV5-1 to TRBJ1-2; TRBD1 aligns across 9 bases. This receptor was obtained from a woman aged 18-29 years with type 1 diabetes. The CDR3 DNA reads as TGCGCCAGCAGGGTTGTACAGGGGGCCTATGGCTACACCTTC. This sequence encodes CASRVVQGAYGYTF.